This T cell receptor (beta chain) was documented in a study of blood T cell repertoires in COVID-19. Sequenced by immunoSEQ multiplex PCR; TCRdb stores in-frame clones only, minus some. This sample has approximately 180,000 clones; around 79% occur once, and the top ten carry approximately 26%. Germline values: CDR1 GTSNPN, CDR2 SVGIG (reference sequence). Trimming pared 1 base from V and 5 bases from J, leaving 15 bases between. This CDR3 is 15 amino acids long. The material sequenced was peripheral blood. The rearrangement uses TRBV30 and TRBJ2-1, with TRBD1 as a possible D gene (6 bases). This TCR derives from a woman in her 70s with acute or convalescent COVID-19. CDR3: CAWSGTGRFHNEQFF. The CDR3 DNA is TGTGCCTGGAGTGGCACAGGGAGATTCCACAATGAGCAGTTCTTC. Using reference TRBV30 and TRBJ2-1 for the parts outside the CDR3, the full variable domain is SQTIHQWPATLVQPVGSPLSLECTVEGTSNPNLYWYRQAAGRGLQLLFYSVGIGQISSEVPQNLSASRPQDRQFILSSKKLLLSDSGFYLCAWSGTGRFHNEQFFGPGTRLTVL.